Listed below are T cell receptor beta chains from one sample, sequenced in a study of molecular identifiers for immune sequencing clone quantification. TCRdb itself ran the PCR reads through MiXCR, one entry per CDR3 protein. The repertoire holds hundreds of thousands of distinct CDR3 sequences, roughly 27% seen once, with 0.7% to 0.95% in the top ten. The source material was naive CD8+ T cells from blood, with Jurkat cell RNA spiked in. These TCRs come from a human donor in good health. Some libraries in this study had Jurkat cell RNA spiked in. Each CDR3 is given with its conserved first and last residue. D genes are given only for firm matches. Clone size is stated in some rows and not others, as once, few, many or a class when expanded.

CDR3 DNA: TGTGCCAGCAGGATTAACACTGAAGCTTTCTTT; CDR3 protein: CASRINTEAFF; D gene: NA; clone size: many; V gene: TRBV2; J gene: TRBJ1-1
CDR3 DNA: TGTGCCAGTAAGGGACTAGCGGGGTTTAATGAGCAGTTCTTC; CDR3 protein: CASKGLAGFNEQFF; D gene: TRBD2; clone size: NA; V gene: TRBV19; J gene: TRBJ2-1
CDR3 DNA: TGCGCCAGCAGCCAAGTTGGCATTGGGAATGAGCAGTTCTTC; CDR3 protein: CASSQVGIGNEQFF; D gene: NA; clone size: many; V gene: TRBV4-3; J gene: TRBJ2-1
CDR3 DNA: TGTGCCAGCAGCTTGGGTGACAGCTCCCTTTCGAACGAGCGGTACTTC; CDR3 protein: CASSLGDSSLSNERYF; D gene: NA; clone size: few; V gene: TRBV5-6; J gene: TRBJ2-7
CDR3 DNA: TGCGCCAGCAGCCAAGTCGGGGAGGGGGCCCTGAACACTGAAGCTTTCTTT; CDR3 protein: CASSQVGEGALNTEAFF; D gene: TRBD1; clone size: many; V gene: TRBV4-1; J gene: TRBJ1-1
CDR3 DNA: TGTGCCAGCAGCTTAGTTGTGGGGAACACTGAAGCTTTCTTT; CDR3 protein: CASSLVVGNTEAFF; D gene: NA; clone size: NA; V gene: TRBV7-9; J gene: TRBJ1-1
CDR3 DNA: TGCGCCAGCAGCTTCTTTAGCGGGACTACCTACGAGCAGTACTTC; CDR3 protein: CASSFFSGTTYEQYF; D gene: TRBD2; clone size: many; V gene: TRBV5-1; J gene: TRBJ2-7
CDR3 DNA: TGCGCCACCACAGAGAGGCGGGAGCTACCGAACACCGGGGAGCTGTTTTTT; CDR3 protein: CATTERRELPNTGELFF; D gene: TRBD2; clone size: NA; V gene: TRBV5-1; J gene: TRBJ2-2
CDR3 DNA: TGCGCCAGCAGCCAAGATCGAGGAGGGCTGGGCTATGGCTACACCTTC; CDR3 protein: CASSQDRGGLGYGYTF; D gene: NA; clone size: NA; V gene: TRBV4-3; J gene: TRBJ1-2
CDR3 DNA: TGCGCCAGCAGCTCGGACTTCACCGGGGCCTACGAGCAGTACTTC; CDR3 protein: CASSSDFTGAYEQYF; D gene: NA; clone size: NA; V gene: TRBV4-3; J gene: TRBJ2-7
CDR3 DNA: TGCAGTGCTAGAGTCCTAGTGTCTCTTTTTCAGGGCGGCTATGGCTACACCTTC; CDR3 protein: CSARVLVSLFQGGYGYTF; D gene: NA; clone size: few; V gene: TRBV20-1; J gene: TRBJ1-2
CDR3 DNA: TGTGCCAGTAGCCCTTCGGGTGTCAATCAGCCCCAGCATTTT; CDR3 protein: CASSPSGVNQPQHF; D gene: NA; clone size: NA; V gene: TRBV19; J gene: TRBJ1-5
CDR3 DNA: TGCGCCAGCAGCCAAGATTGGGTCCCCTCGGAAAAACTGTTTTTT; CDR3 protein: CASSQDWVPSEKLFF; D gene: NA; clone size: NA; V gene: TRBV4-3; J gene: TRBJ1-4
CDR3 DNA: TGTGCCAGCAGTCCCCTTAGCGGGAGGGCCAACACCGGGGAGCTGTTTTTT; CDR3 protein: CASSPLSGRANTGELFF; D gene: TRBD2; clone size: few; V gene: TRBV27; J gene: TRBJ2-2
CDR3 DNA: TGTGCCAGCAGTGCCGGGACAGTTGCCTACGAGCAGTACTTC; CDR3 protein: CASSAGTVAYEQYF; D gene: TRBD1; clone size: NA; V gene: TRBV27; J gene: TRBJ2-7
CDR3 DNA: TGCGCCAGCAGGCGGACTAGCGGGGGATCATTCACAGATACGCAGTATTTT; CDR3 protein: CASRRTSGGSFTDTQYF; D gene: TRBD2; clone size: NA; V gene: TRBV4-1; J gene: TRBJ2-3
CDR3 DNA: TGTGCCAGCAGTTTCCTCCAGGGGCCCCAGCATTTT; CDR3 protein: CASSFLQGPQHF; D gene: NA; clone size: NA; V gene: TRBV13; J gene: TRBJ1-5
CDR3 DNA: TGTGCCAGCAGCTTCGGGGTAGCCTACGAGCAGTACTTC; CDR3 protein: CASSFGVAYEQYF; D gene: NA; clone size: many; V gene: TRBV12-3/TRBV12-4; J gene: TRBJ2-7
CDR3 DNA: TGTGCCAGGAGTTTAGCGCGGGGGCACCAAGAGACCCAGTACTTC; CDR3 protein: CARSLARGHQETQYF; D gene: NA; clone size: NA; V gene: TRBV12-3/TRBV12-4; J gene: TRBJ2-5
CDR3 DNA: TGTGCCAGCAGCCCTACCACCCTGCAGGGGGGTATCTACGAGCAGTACTTC; CDR3 protein: CASSPTTLQGGIYEQYF; D gene: NA; clone size: many; V gene: TRBV7-9; J gene: TRBJ2-7
CDR3 DNA: TGTGCCACTTCCGAAACAGGGTGGGGGTTCCAGCCCCAGCATTTT; CDR3 protein: CATSETGWGFQPQHF; D gene: NA; clone size: NA; V gene: TRBV19; J gene: TRBJ1-5
CDR3 DNA: TGTGCCAGCAGCGCCTCAGCCTACAATGAGCAGTTCTTC; CDR3 protein: CASSASAYNEQFF; D gene: NA; clone size: NA; V gene: TRBV7-9; J gene: TRBJ2-1
CDR3 DNA: TGTGCCAGCAGCGTAGAACAGAGCTCCTACAATGAGCAGTTCTTC; CDR3 protein: CASSVEQSSYNEQFF; D gene: NA; clone size: NA; V gene: TRBV9; J gene: TRBJ2-1
CDR3 DNA: TGTGCCTGCAGCCCGGGACTAGCCGAGGAGCAGTACTTC; CDR3 protein: CACSPGLAEEQYF; D gene: TRBD2; clone size: NA; V gene: TRBV6-2/TRBV6-3; J gene: TRBJ2-7
CDR3 DNA: TGTGCCAGCAGTTACACCGGGACTAGCGGGGGACCAGGATACGAGCAGTGCTTC; CDR3 protein: CASSYTGTSGGPGYEQCF; D gene: TRBD2; clone size: NA; V gene: TRBV6-2/TRBV6-3; J gene: TRBJ2-7
CDR3 DNA: TGTGCCAGCAGCTTAGATATAGCGATCTACACAGATACGCAGTATTTT; CDR3 protein: CASSLDIAIYTDTQYF; D gene: NA; clone size: many; V gene: TRBV11-2; J gene: TRBJ2-3
CDR3 DNA: TGCGCCAGCAGCCAAGATGGTCGGCTAGCGGGAGGTATCAATGAGCAGTTCTTC; CDR3 protein: CASSQDGRLAGGINEQFF; D gene: TRBD2; clone size: few; V gene: TRBV4-3; J gene: TRBJ2-1
CDR3 DNA: TGTGCCAGCAGCCCCGGGGCGCCGCGGCAGTACTTC; CDR3 protein: CASSPGAPRQYF; D gene: NA; clone size: many; V gene: TRBV3-1; J gene: TRBJ2-7
CDR3 DNA: TGTGCCAGCAGTTTCGGGACAGGGGATGGAAAACTGTTTTTT; CDR3 protein: CASSFGTGDGKLFF; D gene: TRBD1; clone size: NA; V gene: TRBV28; J gene: TRBJ1-4
CDR3 DNA: TGCGCCGGCAGCCAACTATTGGGAACCCCAAACGGCTACACCTTC; CDR3 protein: CAGSQLLGTPNGYTF; D gene: NA; clone size: NA; V gene: TRBV4-1; J gene: TRBJ1-2
CDR3 DNA: TGTGCCACGACGAGTTCAGATACGCAGTATTTT; CDR3 protein: CATTSSDTQYF; D gene: NA; clone size: few; V gene: TRBV19; J gene: TRBJ2-3
CDR3 DNA: TGTGCCAGCAGTTCAAACAGGGATTACTCCTACGAGCAGTACTTC; CDR3 protein: CASSSNRDYSYEQYF; D gene: NA; clone size: many; V gene: TRBV6-6; J gene: TRBJ2-7
CDR3 DNA: TGTGCCAGCAGCTTGGGAATCGGTCAAGAGACCCAGTACTTC; CDR3 protein: CASSLGIGQETQYF; D gene: NA; clone size: many; V gene: TRBV5-4; J gene: TRBJ2-5
CDR3 DNA: TGTGCCAGCAGCGTAGATGGCGGCCCCTACAATGAGCAGTTCTTC; CDR3 protein: CASSVDGGPYNEQFF; D gene: NA; clone size: few; V gene: TRBV9; J gene: TRBJ2-1
CDR3 DNA: TGCAGCGTATCAGGGGGCGGGCGGCGGAGCTCCTACGAGCAGTACTTC; CDR3 protein: CSVSGGGRRSSYEQYF; D gene: TRBD1; clone size: many; V gene: TRBV29-1; J gene: TRBJ2-7
CDR3 DNA: TGTGCCAGCAGTCAGTCCCGGGACAGAGAGACGGAGACCCAGTACTTC; CDR3 protein: CASSQSRDRETETQYF; D gene: TRBD1; clone size: NA; V gene: TRBV12-3/TRBV12-4; J gene: TRBJ2-5
CDR3 DNA: TGTGCCAGCAGTGAAGCCGGGACCTCCTATAATTCACCCCTCCACTTT; CDR3 protein: CASSEAGTSYNSPLHF; D gene: NA; clone size: many; V gene: TRBV6-1; J gene: TRBJ1-6
CDR3 DNA: TGTGCCGGCAGATTTCGGGACAGCCCGAACACCGGGGAGCTGTTTTTT; CDR3 protein: CAGRFRDSPNTGELFF; D gene: TRBD1; clone size: NA; V gene: TRBV6-5; J gene: TRBJ2-2
CDR3 DNA: TGCGCCAGCAGCCAAGCCGGGACTAGCGGGAGGGAAGACACCGGGGAGCTGTTTTTT; CDR3 protein: CASSQAGTSGREDTGELFF; D gene: TRBD2; clone size: few; V gene: TRBV4-1; J gene: TRBJ2-2
CDR3 DNA: TGCGCCAGCAAGAAGGGGACGGAAGCTTTCTTT; CDR3 protein: CASKKGTEAFF; D gene: NA; clone size: many; V gene: TRBV4-3; J gene: TRBJ1-1
CDR3 DNA: TGCGCCAGCAGCCAAGATAAGGAGACAACTAGCGGGGGTGGCACAGATACGCAGTATTTT; CDR3 protein: CASSQDKETTSGGGTDTQYF; D gene: TRBD2; clone size: many; V gene: TRBV4-1; J gene: TRBJ2-3
CDR3 DNA: TGTGCCAGCATTTGGACTGAGGTTAGCAATCCGCCCCAGCATTTT; CDR3 protein: CASIWTEVSNPPQHF; D gene: NA; clone size: NA; V gene: TRBV6-1; J gene: TRBJ1-5